Here is one T cell receptor (beta chain) with its context. The data belong to a study of OX40 agonist ivuxolimab in advanced cancers. TCRdb's copy holds only in-frame clones and misses some; the assay was immunoSEQ multiplex PCR. The sample consists of tens of thousands of clones, 81% of them appearing once. The CDR3 is made up of 11 amino acids. From germline, CDR1 is MDHEN and CDR2 SYDVKM. Between the trimmed V and J ends, which lost 6 bases and 8 bases, there was a span of 8 bases. The TCR comes from an adult with an advanced solid tumor such as melanoma, head and neck, liver or kidney cancer. Sequenced here: CD4+ or CD8+ T cells sorted from blood, sampled in a trial of the OX40 agonist ivuxolimab. This chain connects TRBV28 to TRBJ1-5; D is unresolved. The CDR3 nucleotides are TGTGCCAGCAGCTGGCCCGAGCCCCAGCATTTT. Translating it yields CASSWPEPQHF.